Following are 18 T cell receptor beta chains from one sample sequenced in a study of blood T cells in healthy people across ages. The authors ran a second PCR of about 6 to 11 cycles using a sample-barcoded 5' primer and a J-beta primer mix. TCRdb used MiXCR to reprocess the 5' RACE reads, holding one entry per CDR3 protein. This sample yields some 1.4 million distinct CDR3 sequences, of which approximately 42% are seen a single time; roughly 7.9% belongs to the top ten. The sequencing sample was made of blood. These receptors were taken from a woman aged 18-29 years in good health.

This clonotype has a handful of counts. The genes are TRBV10-3 and TRBJ2-5; 12 nucleotides match TRBD1. The CDR3 spans 16 residues. Trimming at V came to 1 base and at J to 4 bases, leaving 4 bases not matched to a gene. Germline loops: CDR1 ENHRY, CDR2 SYGVKD. CDR3 residues: CAISEFGTGGLETQYF. DNA of the CDR3: TGTGCCATCAGTGAGTTCGGGACAGGGGGCCTAGAGACCCAGTACTTC.

The chain employs TRBV3-1 and TRBJ2-7; 7 nucleotides match TRBD2. Germline CDR1 is LGHDT and CDR2 is YNNKEL (reference sequence). The trim removed 3 bases at V and 6 bases at J, leaving 11 bases unmatched. The CDR3 has 15 residues. CDR3 DNA sequence: TGTGCCAGCAGCCATATGGCGAGTACGGGGGGCGAGCAGTACTTC. This encodes CASSHMASTGGEQYF.

This clonotype has just a few counts. The DNA for the CDR3 is TGCGCCAGCAGCTTTGGGGAGGGCTACGAGCAGTACTTC. Protein product: CASSFGEGYEQYF. The V gene is TRBV5-1, the J gene TRBJ2-7, with 7 bases that match TRBD2. CDR1 and CDR2 (germline): SGHRS, YFSETQ. V trimming: 2 bases; J trimming: 3 bases; junction bases outside the gene matches: 2. The CDR3 is 13 amino acids.

This clonotype was recorded a few times. The chain employs TRBV6-5 and TRBJ2-7; D possibly corresponds to TRBD2 (5 bases). The CDR3 sequence is 14 residues long. Germline CDR1 and CDR2: MNHEY and SVGAGI. Deletions cut 6 bases from V and 7 bases from J, with 19 bases between. CDR3 region: CASRTNGEGNEQYF. CDR3 nucleotide sequence: TGTGCCAGCAGGACTAACGGCGAAGGGAATGAGCAGTACTTC.

The gene calls are TRBV7-9 and TRBJ2-3; either TRBD1 or TRBD2 may fit D (5 bases each). CDR1 SEHNR and CDR2 FQNEAQ come from the germline V gene (reference sequence). Trimming shortened V by 3 bases and J by 0 bases, and 22 bases separated the two germline ends. This CDR3 region has 19 residues. The CDR3 nucleotides read TGTGCCAGCAGCTTCCCGGGACCCGTCCAGCTTGCTAGCACAGATACGCAGTATTTT. This gives the protein CASSFPGPVQLASTDTQYF.

This chain joins TRBV10-3 and TRBJ2-3; TRBD2 agrees at 16 bases. Germline V lookup: CDR1 ENHRY, CDR2 SYGVKD. There are 19 residues in the CDR3. V trimming: 10 bases; J trimming: 5 bases; junction bases outside the gene matches: 18. CDR3 DNA sequence: TGTGCCACTCGACCTAAAACTGGGACTAGCGGGGGGGACATAGATACGCAGTATTTT. Residues: CATRPKTGTSGGDIDTQYF.

V is TRBV28 and J is TRBJ1-5, with a possible D match to TRBD1 (6 bases). The length of the CDR3 is 13 residues. CDR1 MDHEN and CDR2 SYDVKM come from the germline V gene. The CDR3 region is CASGTGGHQPQHF. CDR3 bases: TGTGCGTCGGGGACGGGGGGCCATCAGCCCCAGCATTTT. The complete variable domain, with remaining parts taken from reference TRBV28 and TRBJ1-5, reads DVKVTQSSRYLVKRTGEKVFLECVQDMDHENMFWYRQDPGLGLRLIYFSYDVKMKEKGDIPEGYSVSREKKERFSLILESASTNQTSMYLCASGTGGHQPQHFGDGTRLSIL.

This chain links TRBV28 with TRBJ2-7; 12 nucleotides match TRBD1. From germline, CDR1 is MDHEN and CDR2 SYDVKM. With 8 bases clipped from V and 2 bases from J, the junction kept 7 bases outside the gene matches. This CDR3 has 15 residues. The CDR3, as DNA: TGTGCCAGCTCGGGACAGGGGGCGACCACCTACGAGCAGTACTTC. This codes for CASSGQGATTYEQYF.

The chain has TRBV27 and TRBJ1-5; D ambiguous. Germline V CDR1 and CDR2: MNHEY, SMNVEV (reference sequence). This CDR3 contains 14 residues. Between the trimmed V and J ends, which lost 0 bases and 5 bases, there was a span of 8 bases. The DNA for the CDR3 is TGTGCCAGCAGTTTATCGATGGGGTATCAGCCCCAGCATTTT. It codes for CASSLSMGYQPQHF.

This clonotype was observed many times. The chain employs TRBV4-2 and TRBJ2-3; TRBD2 might be the D (6 bases). CDR3 length equals 14 residues. Germline CDR1 reads LGHNA; CDR2 reads YNFKEQ. Trimming took 1 base from V and 10 from J, leaving 15 bases between them. CDR3 amino acids: CASSQGEAPGAQYF. As DNA, the CDR3 is TGTGCCAGCAGCCAAGGGGAGGCCCCCGGCGCGCAGTATTTT.

The chain combines TRBV28 with TRBJ1-1, with D unclear. CDR3 length equals 17 residues. Germline lookup yields CDR1 MDHEN and CDR2 SYDVKM. V lost 1 base and J lost 3, with 18 bases in between. CDR3 amino acids: CASSLYGWKRSDTEAFF. DNA of the CDR3: TGTGCCAGCAGTTTATACGGGTGGAAAAGGAGTGACACTGAAGCTTTCTTT.

The CDR3 loop reads CASMARPNSPLHF. The CDR3 DNA follows: TGTGCCAGTATGGCGCGTCCCAATTCACCCCTCCACTTT. This chain uses TRBV6-4 with TRBJ1-6; no clear D. The CDR3 has 13 residues. Germline V CDR1 and CDR2: MRHNA, SNTAGT. The ends were cut back, 9 bases at V and 7 bases at J, with 13 bases in the middle.

This sequence joins TRBV20-1 and TRBJ2-1; 7 bases line up with TRBD1. The last part of the DNA fits TRBJ2-7 better; the J call may be wrong. From germline, CDR1 is DFQATT and CDR2 SNEGSKA (reference sequence). The CDR3 loop spans 15 amino acids. The CDR3 loop is CSARPRTGSYNEQYF. The CDR3 bases are TGCAGTGCTAGACCACGGACAGGCTCCTACAATGAGCAGTACTTC.

In regard to this clonotype: No conserved phenylalanine or tryptophan is present at the end of the CDR3, so a read error is the likely explanation. V is TRBV4-2 and J is TRBJ2-1; D gene unclear. The ends were cut back, 4 bases at V and 0 bases at J, with 16 bases in the middle. Germline CDR1 LGHNA, CDR2 YNFKEQ. The CDR3 length is 17 residues. Here the CDR3 DNA reads TGTGCCAGCAGCCCCTTAACTGACACCGGCTCCTACAATGAGCAGTTCCTC. Translation: CASSPLTDTGSYNEQFL.

The rearrangement uses TRBV4-2 and TRBJ1-6, with D perhaps TRBD1 (6 bases). CDR3 length: 17 residues. CDR1 and CDR2 (germline): LGHNA, YNFKEQ. V was pared by 1 base and J by 7 bases, with 17 bases between. The CDR3 sequence: CASSQGIEGGLNSPLHF. The DNA for the CDR3 is TGTGCCAGCAGCCAAGGAATAGAGGGGGGCTTGAATTCACCCCTCCACTTT.

V usage is TRBV6-1 and J usage is TRBJ2-5; possibly TRBD1 for D (6 bases). The J call could be wrong; TRBJ2-7 is a better fit for the DNA end. The length of the CDR3 is 16 residues. Germline loops: CDR1 MNHNS, CDR2 SASEGT. The CDR3 region is CASSVDRFTQTYEQYF. DNA of the CDR3: TGTGCCAGCAGCGTCGACAGGTTCACCCAGACTTACGAGCAGTACTTC.

The table lists this clonotype with a few counts. The J gene is TRBJ1-2, the V gene TRBV7-9; D unresolved. CDR3 length: 15 amino acids. The V gene lost 5 bases and the J gene lost 3 bases, with 16 bases spanning the gap. The germline gives CDR1 SEHNR, CDR2 FQNEAQ (reference sequence). CDR3 loop: CASSQTLLPHYGYTF. The CDR3 coding sequence is TGTGCCAGCAGCCAGACCCTTCTCCCACACTATGGCTACACCTTC.

The sample holds a few counts of this clonotype. The chain is built from TRBV12-3 or TRBV12-4 and TRBJ1-5; 7 nucleotides align to TRBD1. The CDR3 is made up of 15 amino acids. V was clipped by 6 bases and J by 3 bases; unmatched bases: 8. Here the CDR3 DNA reads TGTGCCAGCAGAGCCACAGGGGCCCTCAATCAGCCCCAGCATTTT. It is translated as CASRATGALNQPQHF.